These 19 T cell receptor beta chains were sequenced from one sample in a study of Ad26.COV2.S vaccination and SARS-CoV-2 variants. Clones were read by immunoSEQ multiplex PCR, and TCRdb kept only the in-frame ones, dropping some. Among roughly 40,000 clones listed, roughly four fifths were seen once. The specimen was peripheral blood, collected after recovery from COVID-19. These receptors all stem from a human donor who had recovered from COVID-19.

This chain connects TRBV5-1 to TRBJ2-3; no firm D call. Germline assignment: CDR1 SGHRS and CDR2 YFSETQ. V was cut by 0 bases and J by 2 bases, with 10 bases left in between. The CDR3 sequence is 15 residues long. CDR3 sequence reads: CASSLDPNPTDTQYF. The CDR3 region has the DNA TGCGCCAGCAGCTTGGACCCTAATCCCACAGATACGCAGTATTTT.

The rearrangement links TRBV28 to TRBJ1-1; D possibly corresponds to TRBD1 (6 bases). V was clipped by 3 bases and J by 2 bases, with 10 bases between them. This CDR3 is built from 14 residues. Germline CDR1 reads MDHEN; CDR2 reads SYDVKM. The CDR3 DNA follows: TGTGCCAGCAGTTTTCAAGGGGGTAACACTGAAGCTTTCTTT. Its protein product is CASSFQGGNTEAFF.

This chain joins TRBV6-5 and TRBJ1-1; D is undetermined. Trimming removed 2 bases at V and 1 base at J, with 8 bases between. Germline V gives CDR1 MNHEY, CDR2 SVGAGI. The CDR3 is made up of 14 amino acids. The CDR3 is CASSYGTGNTEAFF. The CDR3 bases are TGTGCCAGCAGTTACGGAACGGGGAACACTGAAGCTTTCTTT.

The chain recombines TRBV7-2 with TRBJ1-2; 11 bases are shared with TRBD1. The germline V gene has CDR1 SGHTA and CDR2 FQGNSA. The V segment lost 5 bases and the J segment 4 bases; nucleotides outside the gene matches: 9. The CDR3 length is 16 residues. The CDR3 is CASSDGTGGSPYGYTF. CDR3 DNA sequence: TGTGCCAGCAGCGATGGGACAGGGGGATCCCCCTATGGCTACACCTTC.

The J gene is TRBJ2-1, the V gene TRBV19; 13 positions match TRBD2. Germline V CDR1 and CDR2: LNHDA, SQIVND (reference sequence). The CDR3 is made up of 14 amino acids. Trimming removed 7 bases from V and 7 bases from J; junction bases left unmatched: 4. CDR3 DNA: TGTGCCAGTATTAGGACTAGCGGGGGAAATGAGCAGTTCTTC. It translates to CASIRTSGGNEQFF. Combining the CDR3 with reference TRBV19 and TRBJ2-1 gives the whole variable domain DGGITQSPKYLFRKEGQNVTLSCEQNLNHDAMYWYRQDPGQGLRLIYYSQIVNDFQKGDIAEGYSVSREKKESFPLTVTSAQKNPTAFYLCASIRTSGGNEQFFGPGTRLTVL.

The chain combines TRBV6-4 with TRBJ2-6, with a weak D call TRBD2 (5 bases). V was cut by 3 bases and J by 1 base, with 10 bases left in between. The CDR3 has 16 residues. The germline gives CDR1 MRHNA, CDR2 SNTAGT. CDR3: CASSDSTGSGANVLTF. CDR3 in DNA: TGTGCCAGCAGTGATTCGACGGGATCTGGGGCCAACGTCCTGACTTTC.

The chain couples TRBV5-1 to TRBJ1-1; a weak D match, TRBD1 (5 bases). V was pared by 3 bases and J by 5 bases, with 14 bases between. This CDR3 has 14 amino acids. Germline CDR1 is SGHRS and CDR2 is YFSETQ. The CDR3 loop is CASSSTVGRTEAFF. For the CDR3, the DNA is TGCGCCAGCAGCTCGACAGTAGGTCGTACTGAAGCTTTCTTT. Supplemented by reference TRBV5-1 and TRBJ1-1, the full variable domain reads KAGVTQTPRYLIKTRGQQVTLSCSPISGHRSVSWYQQTPGQGLQFLFEYFSETQRNKGNFPGRFSGRQFSNSRSEMNVSTLELGDSALYLCASSSTVGRTEAFFGQGTRLTVV.

This chain uses TRBV10-3 with TRBJ2-2; 8 bases line up with TRBD1. From germline, CDR1 is ENHRY and CDR2 SYGVKD. This CDR3 region has 17 residues. The V segment lost 4 bases and the J segment 0 bases; nucleotides outside the gene matches: 7. The CDR3 here is CAISVGRGPSNTGELFF. CDR3 nucleotides: TGTGCCATCAGTGTGGGCAGGGGGCCTTCGAACACCGGGGAGCTGTTTTTT.

This chain joins TRBV10-2 and TRBJ1-2; TRBD1 matches at 7 bases. This CDR3 is built from 13 residues. The junction had 4 bases not matched to a gene; V was cut back by 3 bases and J by 6 bases. Germline loops: CDR1 WSHSY, CDR2 SAAADI. CDR3 residues: CASSDSRGNGYTF. The CDR3 DNA follows: TGCGCCAGCAGTGATTCCAGGGGGAATGGCTACACCTTC.

V and J are TRBV19 and TRBJ1-5; 7 bases are a match to TRBD1. The CDR3 is 12 amino acids. Germline assignment: CDR1 LNHDA and CDR2 SQIVND (reference sequence). With V trimmed by 8 bases and J by 6 bases, 4 bases remained unmatched. The CDR3: CASGTAFQPQHF. CDR3 coding DNA: TGTGCCAGTGGGACAGCTTTTCAGCCCCAGCATTTT.

CDR3 loop: CASTPSGGTTEAFF. The CDR3 nucleotides read TGTGCCAGCACCCCCTCAGGGGGTACCACTGAAGCTTTCTTT. V usage is TRBV9 and J usage is TRBJ1-1, with 7 nucleotides matching TRBD1. In germline, CDR1 is SGDLS, CDR2 YYNGEE. This CDR3 spans 14 amino acids. The V segment lost 6 bases and the J segment 4 bases; nucleotides outside the gene matches: 9.

The rearrangement links TRBV9 to TRBJ1-1; 8 nucleotides align to TRBD1. Germline assignment: CDR1 SGDLS and CDR2 YYNGEE. The CDR3 consists of 15 residues. Unmatched junction bases numbered 9, after V lost 3 bases and J lost 5 bases. CDR3 in amino acids: CASSAGQGSGTEAFF. The CDR3 region has the DNA TGTGCCAGCAGCGCCGGACAGGGTTCGGGGACTGAAGCTTTCTTT.

This chain connects TRBV14 to TRBJ1-1; D not resolved. The germline CDR1 and CDR2 sequences are SGHDN and FVKESK. The CDR3 consists of 16 residues. V lost 0 bases and J lost 0, with 11 bases in between. For the CDR3, the DNA is TGTGCCAGCAGCCAAGATACTGGGAGGATGAACACTGAAGCTTTCTTT. Its protein product is CASSQDTGRMNTEAFF.

This chain uses TRBV7-6 with TRBJ2-3; 12 bases match TRBD2. The CDR3 extends over 17 amino acids. Trimming removed 0 bases from V and 4 bases from J; junction bases left unmatched: 5. Germline V lookup: CDR1 SGHVS, CDR2 FNYEAQ. The CDR3 DNA reads TGTGCCAGCAGCTTAGCGCAGACTAGCGGGGGTTCAGATACGCAGTATTTT. The encoded protein is CASSLAQTSGGSDTQYF.

The CDR3, as DNA: TGTGCCAGCAGAGCTTCGTGGGCCGCCTACAATGAGCAGTTCTTC. This sequence encodes CASRASWAAYNEQFF. This chain connects TRBV7-8 to TRBJ2-1; D is uncertain. Trimming removed 6 bases from V and 2 bases from J, with 14 bases in between. CDR1 is SGHVS and CDR2 is FQNEAQ in the germline V gene. This CDR3 spans 15 amino acids.

V usage is TRBV10-3 and J usage is TRBJ1-1; D is uncertain. Per germline, CDR1 ENHRY and CDR2 SYGVKD. V shed 2 bases and J shed 5 bases, with 9 bases lying between them. This CDR3 has 13 residues. CDR3 nucleotides: TGTGCCATCAGTGAGGAGGTACGGACTGAAGCTTTCTTT. Its protein product is CAISEEVRTEAFF.

This chain connects TRBV4-1 to TRBJ2-5; the D gene could be TRBD1 or TRBD2 (6 bases each). CDR3 length: 14 residues. V was shortened by 1 base and J by 4 bases, with 10 bases between the two germline ends. The germline V gene encodes CDR1 MGHRA and CDR2 YSYEKL. CDR3 sequence: CASSQGRGAETQYF. CDR3 nucleotide sequence: TGCGCCAGCAGCCAAGGGAGGGGGGCAGAGACCCAGTACTTC.

This chain connects TRBV30 to TRBJ1-1; D perhaps matches TRBD1 (5 bases). The CDR3 totals 14 residues. V lost 2 bases and J 4 bases, leaving 14 bases between the germline ends. CDR1 and CDR2 from the germline V gene are GTSNPN and SVGIG (reference sequence). Here the CDR3 DNA reads TGTGCCTGGAGTCCCCAGTGGGGCCGCACTGAAGCTTTCTTT. Translation: CAWSPQWGRTEAFF.

The V call is TRBV7-2, the J call TRBJ1-3; D gene ambiguous. Trimming cost V 4 bases and J 0 bases, with 13 bases left between them. This CDR3 is 16 amino acids long. Germline CDR1 is SGHTA and CDR2 is FQGNSA. CDR3 sequence reads: CASSSGGLISGNTIYF. CDR3 bases: TGTGCCAGCAGCTCGGGAGGACTGATCTCTGGAAACACCATATATTTT.